This TCR beta chain was captured by sequencing in a study of blood T cell repertoires in COVID-19. CDR3 length: 13 amino acids. V shed 3 bases and J 6 bases; nucleotides not matched to a gene: 4. Repertoires were generated with immunoSEQ multiplex PCR, while TCRdb's copy carries only in-frame clones and drops some. This table holds roughly 220,000 clones, 84% found once. The clonotype comes from a woman in her forties who had recovered from COVID-19. Sequencing used peripheral blood. The V gene is TRBV12-3 or TRBV12-4, the J gene TRBJ2-7, with 8 bases that match TRBD1. CDR3 sequence: CASSLAGGLEQYF. The CDR3 coding sequence is TGTGCCAGCAGTTTGGCAGGGGGCCTCGAGCAGTACTTC.